Each of the 27 T cell receptor beta chains below was sequenced from the same sample in a study of OX40 agonist ivuxolimab in advanced cancers. Assay: immunoSEQ multiplex PCR; the TCRdb copy retains only in-frame clones and omits some. The sample has 70,000 to 90,000 clones; about 90% are singletons. The specimen comprised CD4+ or CD8+ T cells sorted from blood, sampled in a trial of the OX40 agonist ivuxolimab. These receptors were taken from an adult with an advanced solid tumor such as melanoma, head and neck, liver or kidney cancer.

This chain connects TRBV10-3 to TRBJ2-1; D is ambiguous. There are 13 residues in the CDR3. Germline V gives CDR1 ENHRY, CDR2 SYGVKD. V was clipped by 11 bases and J by 0 bases, with 11 bases between them. The DNA for the CDR3 is TGTGCCCCCTCCCCGATCTCCTACAATGAGCAGTTCTTC. Translated: CAPSPISYNEQFF.

This chain joins TRBV11-2 and TRBJ2-3; D is perhaps TRBD1 or TRBD2 (6 bases each). CDR1 is SGHAT and CDR2 is FQNNGV in the germline V gene. V was shortened by 5 bases and J by 0 bases, with 12 bases between the two germline ends. CDR3 length: 15 residues. CDR3 nucleotide sequence: TGTGCCAGCAGCCCCGGGGGCGGGAGCACAGATACGCAGTATTTT. It encodes CASSPGGGSTDTQYF.

The chain uses TRBV6-1 and TRBJ2-3, with TRBD2 as a possible D gene (6 bases). The CDR3 consists of 14 residues. Germline CDR1 reads MNHNS; CDR2 reads SASEGT. Trimming took off 8 bases at V and 3 bases at J, with 15 bases between the two ends. In nucleotides, the CDR3 is TGTGCCAGCCCGTCCGGGACTCGGACAGATACGCAGTATTTT. This codes for CASPSGTRTDTQYF.

V and J are TRBV7-9 and TRBJ2-7, with 7 bases that match TRBD2. CDR1 SEHNR and CDR2 FQNEAQ come from the germline V gene (reference sequence). V trimming: 5 bases; J trimming: 9 bases; junction bases outside the gene matches: 10. The CDR3 runs to 13 residues. The CDR3 bases are TGTGCCAGCAGCGGACTAGAAGGTCTCTTGCAGTACTTC. Its protein is CASSGLEGLLQYF. Looking up the rest from reference TRBV7-9 and TRBJ2-7 gives the full variable domain: DTGVSQNPRHKITKRGQNVTFRCDPISEHNRLYWYRQTLGQGPEFLTYFQNEAQLEKSRLLSDRFSAERPKGSFSTLEIQRTEQGDSAMYLCASSGLEGLLQYFGPGTRLTVT.

The V call is TRBV4-2, the J call TRBJ2-5; possibly TRBD2 for D (6 bases). The germline gives CDR1 LGHNA, CDR2 YNFKEQ. Trimming cost V 0 bases and J 5 bases, with 16 bases left between them. This CDR3 has 16 amino acids. CDR3 bases: TGTGCCAGCAGCCAAGATATGATCGGGAGCATGGAGACCCAGTACTTC. This encodes CASSQDMIGSMETQYF.

The chain uses TRBV4-1 and TRBJ2-3; possible D gene TRBD2, 5 bases. This CDR3 is built from 16 residues. The V gene lost 4 bases and the J gene lost 0 bases, with 14 bases spanning the gap. Germline CDR1 reads MGHRA; CDR2 reads YSYEKL. CDR3 region: CASSPSLGASTDTQYF. The CDR3 DNA sequence: TGCGCCAGCAGCCCTTCTTTGGGAGCTAGCACAGATACGCAGTATTTT.

The CDR3 loop reads CASSLNLNTGELFF. The CDR3 DNA sequence: TGTGCCAGCAGCTTAAACCTGAACACCGGGGAGCTGTTTTTT. V is TRBV11-2 and J is TRBJ2-2; the D is unclear. Between the trimmed V and J ends, which lost 2 bases and 1 base, there was a span of 5 bases. The CDR3 has 14 residues. The V gene's germline CDR1 is SGHAT and CDR2 FQNNGV.

The chain joins TRBV28 to TRBJ1-3; D perhaps matches TRBD1 (5 bases). The CDR3 loop spans 19 amino acids. Germline V gene sequence: CDR1 MDHEN, CDR2 SYDVKM. Trimming pared 6 bases from V and 0 bases from J, leaving 24 bases between. CDR3 nucleotides: TGTGCCAGCAGCTACTCCGGGACCGCATCCAGTTCCTCTGGAAACACCATATATTTT. Protein product: CASSYSGTASSSSGNTIYF.

This chain links TRBV4-3 with TRBJ2-3; D is perhaps TRBD2 (5 bases). Trimming shortened V by 4 bases and J by 2 bases, and 16 bases separated the two germline ends. The CDR3 contains 16 residues. Per germline, CDR1 LGHNA and CDR2 YSLEER. The CDR3, as DNA: TGCGCCAGCAGCCGTTTAATGGACTCTCCCACAGATACGCAGTATTTT. Translation: CASSRLMDSPTDTQYF.

The chain has TRBV6-1 and TRBJ2-3; 13 bases are shared with TRBD2. The junction had 4 bases not matched to a gene; V was cut back by 4 bases and J by 3 bases. Germline V gene lookup returns CDR1 MNHNS and CDR2 SASEGT. The CDR3 contains 16 residues. In nucleotides, the CDR3 is TGTGCCAGCAGTGCTGGACTAGCGGGAGAAACAGATACGCAGTATTTT. It encodes CASSAGLAGETDTQYF.

The chain recombines TRBV30 with TRBJ1-5, with 7 bases matching TRBD1. CDR1 and CDR2 from the germline V gene are GTSNPN and SVGIG (reference sequence). This CDR3 comprises 14 residues. J lost 5 bases, V lost 4 bases, and 8 bases had no gene match. The CDR3 here is CAWNPAGGDQPQHF. CDR3 nucleotides: TGTGCCTGGAACCCCGCAGGGGGTGATCAGCCCCAGCATTTT.

The chain joins TRBV4-3 to TRBJ2-5; 7 bases map to TRBD1. Germline CDR1 reads LGHNA; CDR2 reads YSLEER. With V trimmed by 0 bases and J by 3 bases, 4 bases remained unmatched. This CDR3 comprises 15 residues. The CDR3 sequence is CASSQERQGEETQYF. In DNA, the CDR3 is TGCGCCAGCAGCCAAGAGAGGCAGGGGGAAGAGACCCAGTACTTC.

The chain links TRBV28 to TRBJ1-4; D not certain. CDR1 is MDHEN and CDR2 is SYDVKM in the germline V gene. V was cut by 3 bases and J by 0 bases, with 2 bases left in between. The CDR3 runs 13 residues. CDR3 region: CASSFPTNEKLFF. CDR3 DNA sequence: TGTGCCAGCAGTTTCCCAACTAATGAAAAACTGTTTTTT.

V usage is TRBV6-1 and J usage is TRBJ1-3; 11 nucleotides align to TRBD1. CDR1 and CDR2 (germline): MNHNS, SASEGT. The CDR3 is 17 amino acids. The J segment lost 0 bases and the V segment lost 4 bases, leaving 5 bases of the junction unmatched. In DNA, the CDR3 is TGTGCCAGCAGTGGGACAGGGGGCCCCCGCTCTGGAAACACCATATATTTT. Residues: CASSGTGGPRSGNTIYF.

The rearrangement uses TRBV5-5 and TRBJ1-1; no reliable D call. Germline lookup yields CDR1 SGHKS and CDR2 YYEKEE (reference sequence). This CDR3 region has 15 residues. The V end lost 0 bases, the J end lost 0 bases, and 9 bases lay between the germline ends. The CDR3 nucleotides read TGTGCCAGCAGCTTGGTTCGGATTGTGAACACTGAAGCTTTCTTT. It is translated as CASSLVRIVNTEAFF.

V gene TRBV27 combines with J gene TRBJ2-5; D remains unclear. Germline V CDR1 and CDR2: MNHEY, SMNVEV (reference sequence). V was cut by 5 bases and J by 3 bases, with 10 bases left in between. The CDR3 runs 13 residues. The CDR3 region has the DNA TGTGCCAGCAGTCCACGACCAAAAGAGACCCAGTACTTC. It encodes CASSPRPKETQYF.

The gene calls are TRBV6-1 and TRBJ2-5; unclear D gene. CDR1 and CDR2 (germline): MNHNS, SASEGT. V was clipped by 2 bases and J by 4 bases, with 5 bases between them. The CDR3 has 12 residues. The CDR3 spells CASSEFRETQYF. CDR3 DNA: TGTGCCAGCAGTGAATTTCGAGAGACCCAGTACTTC.

The V call is TRBV10-3, the J call TRBJ2-1; 11 bases agree with TRBD2. This CDR3 region has 15 residues. In germline, CDR1 is ENHRY, CDR2 SYGVKD. Trimming cost V 3 bases and J 10 bases; bases outside gene matches: 8. CDR3: CAISDLVAGGPEQFF. The CDR3 DNA is TGTGCCATCAGTGATTTAGTAGCGGGAGGGCCGGAGCAGTTCTTC.

This clone was seen just once. The chain couples TRBV13 to TRBJ1-5, with 10 bases aligning to TRBD1. This CDR3 is 21 amino acids long. After removal of 5 bases from V and 6 bases from J, the junction contained 25 bases not matched to a gene. The germline V gene encodes CDR1 PRHDT and CDR2 FYEKMQ (reference sequence). CDR3 bases: TGTGCCAGCAGCCCCCGCCTATCCCTGGAGACAGGGGGCAACGTTCTTCAGCCCCAGCATTTT. Protein: CASSPRLSLETGGNVLQPQHF.

This clone was detected once. This chain joins TRBV11-2 and TRBJ1-4, with 10 bases fitting TRBD1. The CDR3 spans 16 residues. J gave up 8 bases and V 1 base, and 7 bases lay outside the gene matches. Germline assignment: CDR1 SGHAT and CDR2 FQNNGV. DNA of the CDR3: TGTGCCAGCAGCTTAGTAGTGGGACAGGGGAACGAAAAACTGTTTTTT. Translating it yields CASSLVVGQGNEKLFF.

V and J are TRBV29-1 and TRBJ1-2; 7 nucleotides match TRBD1. CDR1 is SQVTM, CDR2 ANQGSEA, per germline. V shed 5 bases, J shed 5 bases, and the junction held 14 bases outside the gene matches. CDR3 length: 15 residues. DNA of the CDR3: TGCAGCGTTCCCTTTTCCGACAGGGCGAGATATGGCTACACCTTC. This sequence encodes CSVPFSDRARYGYTF. Together with reference TRBV29-1 and TRBJ1-2, the CDR3 gives the full variable domain: SAVISQKPSRDICQRGTSLTIQCQVDSQVTMMFWYRQQPGQSLTLIATANQGSEATYESGFVIDKFPISRPNLTFSTLTVSNMSPEDSSIYLCSVPFSDRARYGYTFGSGTRLTVV.

V is TRBV30 and J is TRBJ1-6, with D hard to call. The CDR3 runs 16 residues. The V end was cut by 1 base, the J end by 0 bases, with 10 bases between. CDR1 and CDR2 (germline): GTSNPN, SVGIG (reference sequence). CDR3 region: CAWSATVSSYNSPLHF. The CDR3 DNA follows: TGTGCCTGGAGTGCGACCGTCAGCTCCTATAATTCACCCCTCCACTTT. Based on the CDR3 plus reference TRBV30 and TRBJ1-6, the full variable domain is SQTIHQWPATLVQPVGSPLSLECTVEGTSNPNLYWYRQAAGRGLQLLFYSVGIGQISSEVPQNLSASRPQDRQFILSSKKLLLSDSGFYLCAWSATVSSYNSPLHFGNGTRLTVT.

The genes are TRBV28 and TRBJ2-5, with 8 bases identical to TRBD1. This CDR3 comprises 15 residues. Unmatched junction bases numbered 10, after V lost 6 bases and J lost 4 bases. Looked up from germline, CDR1 is MDHEN and CDR2 is SYDVKM. CDR3 sequence reads: CASRTGQGPRETQYF. The CDR3 DNA is TGTGCCAGCAGGACTGGACAGGGTCCGCGAGAGACCCAGTACTTC.

The CDR3 DNA sequence: TGCGCCAGCAGTCAATCTAATAGGGCGCATGCACCCGCCTATGGCTACACCTTC. It is translated as CASSQSNRAHAPAYGYTF. V usage is TRBV23-1 and J usage is TRBJ1-2; D call uncertain. TRBV23-1 falls under the ORF class, with uncertain function. The CDR3 length is 18 residues. V was trimmed by 0 bases and J by 4 bases, leaving 21 bases between them.

This chain uses TRBV11-2 with TRBJ2-2; D perhaps matches TRBD1 (6 bases). Germline V gene lookup returns CDR1 SGHAT and CDR2 FQNNGV. Deletions cut 2 bases from V and 4 bases from J, with 11 bases between. This CDR3 has 15 residues. The DNA of the CDR3 is TGTGCCAGCAGCTTATCAACAGGGTCCACCGGGGAGCTGTTTTTT. It specifies CASSLSTGSTGELFF.

The V gene is TRBV4-3, the J gene TRBJ2-3; TRBD2 matches at 11 bases. The V gene end was trimmed by 4 bases and the J gene end by 2 bases; junction bases not matched to a gene: 5. The CDR3 covers 16 residues. Germline loops: CDR1 LGHNA, CDR2 YSLEER. The chain's CDR3 is CASSRVAGGDTDTQYF. The CDR3 DNA reads as TGCGCCAGCAGCCGAGTAGCGGGGGGGGACACAGATACGCAGTATTTT.

The chain has TRBV27 and TRBJ2-1; tentative D call: TRBD2 (6 bases). The CDR3 consists of 14 residues. Trimming took 5 bases from V and 0 from J, leaving 8 bases between them. The germline gives CDR1 MNHEY, CDR2 SMNVEV (reference sequence). CDR3 nucleotides: TGTGCCAGCAGTCCCGGGAGCTCCTACAATGAGCAGTTCTTC. This sequence encodes CASSPGSSYNEQFF.